Given below is one TCR beta chain in context. CDR3 length: 18 residues. Germline lookup yields CDR1 MGHRA and CDR2 YSYEKL. The data originate from a study of T cells expressing NK-cell markers. TCRdb re-called the 5' RACE reads and gives one entry per CDR3 protein, without DNA. The sample spans over 150,000 distinct CDR3 sequences; the ten largest clones claim 20% to 25%. The V call is TRBV4-1, the J call TRBJ1-1; TCRdb designates TRBD1, a call that cannot be tested without DNA. This TCR derives from a man between 18 and 69 years old in good health. The sample was blood T cells: a sorted CD56 or NKG2C T cell subset, CD4+ or CD8+ T cells, or bulk PBMC T cells (not recorded which). The CDR3 sequence: CASSQNPGTGGMNTEAFF.